The count of the clone carrying this T cell receptor beta chain is one. This record comes from a study of T cell responses to AZD1222 COVID-19 vaccine. The assay was immunoSEQ multiplex PCR, and TCRdb's table has in-frame clones only and misses some. The sample has approximately 150,000 clones, approximately 90% seen once. Trimming took off 6 bases at V and 5 bases at J, with 8 bases between the two ends. CDR3 length: 12 residues. Germline V gives CDR1 LGHDT, CDR2 YNNKEL (reference sequence). The sequence was obtained from an adult who received the MenACWY meningococcal vaccine as a control. This chain joins TRBV3-1 (or the pseudogene TRBV3-2) and TRBJ1-5; D is uncertain. The source material was peripheral blood, sampled 28 days after the second dose of the MenACWY control vaccine. CDR3 bases: TGTGCCAGCAGGCAGGCAGATCAGCCCCAGCATTTT. Translating it yields CASRQADQPQHF.